This is a list of T cell receptor beta chains from one sample in a study of T cell repertoires in cytomegalovirus infection. The antigens for these receptors are not known. A single record per CDR3 protein comes from TCRdb applying MiXCR to the reads. The sample lists approximately 730,000 distinct CDR3 sequences, 30% to 40% occurring once. Sequencing used cultured PBMCs, obtained from culture after CMV antigen stimulation. These receptor sequences come from a human donor in good health (CMV status not recorded). Some clones in this sample may be carry-over from other donors' samples. The CDR3 runs from the conserved cysteine through the conserved F or W. D genes are given only for firm matches. Clone size is not always given. Where it is, it says once, few, many or a class for expanded clones.

.	TRBD2	TRBV20-1	TRBJ2-3	TGCAGTGCAAATGGCAGAGGGGAGGGGACAGATACGCAGTATTTT	CSANGRGEGTDTQYF
.	.	TRBV5-1	TRBJ2-7	TGCGCCAGCAGCTTGGGCACCAAAGGGGAGCAGTACTTC	CASSLGTKGEQYF
.	TRBD1	TRBV7-8	TRBJ2-1	TGTGCCAGCAGCTTAGGAGGGGGCCGGTTCAATGAGCAGTTCTTC	CASSLGGGRFNEQFF
few	.	TRBV6-1	TRBJ2-3	TGTGCCAGCAGTGTACGGGGAGCGACAGATACGCAGTATTTT	CASSVRGATDTQYF
many	TRBD1	TRBV11-2	TRBJ1-4	TGTGCCAGCAGCCCGGCCCCCGGGACAGGGAGCAATGAAAAACTGTTTTTT	CASSPAPGTGSNEKLFF
.	.	TRBV7-8	TRBJ2-7	TGTGCCAGCAGCTTAACCTCGGGACGCCTGTACTCCCAGTACTTC	CASSLTSGRLYSQYF
.	.	TRBV4-3	TRBJ2-7	TGCGCCAGCAGCCAAGGACCAGGGAGAGGGGACTACGAGCAGTACTTC	CASSQGPGRGDYEQYF
.	TRBD1	TRBV6-2/TRBV6-3	TRBJ2-3	TGTGCCAGCACCGTCGACAGGGGACACCGCACAGATACGCAGTATTTT	CASTVDRGHRTDTQYF
.	TRBD2	TRBV29-1	TRBJ2-5	TGCAGCGTTGTTAGCGGGAGGGGGCAAGAGACCCAGTACTTC	CSVVSGRGQETQYF
.	.	TRBV3-1	TRBJ1-1	TGTGCCAGCAGCCAAGATGCGGTGAACACTGAAGCTTTCTTT	CASSQDAVNTEAFF
.	TRBD1	TRBV6-1	TRBJ2-5	TGTGCCAGTCGACACCGGACAGGGGAGCAAGAGACCCAGTACTTC	CASRHRTGEQETQYF
few	.	TRBV4-1	TRBJ2-5	TGCGCCAGCAGCCAAAGTCCGTCGCAGGGGCCTCTGAGGACCCAGTACTTC	CASSQSPSQGPLRTQYF
few	TRBD1	TRBV10-3	TRBJ2-7	TGTGCCATCCTCGGGCCGGGACAGAACTCCTACGAGCAGTACTTC	CAILGPGQNSYEQYF
.	.	TRBV29-1	TRBJ2-3	TGCAGCGTTGCATCCCGACTAGTTGCAGATACGCAGTATTTT	CSVASRLVADTQYF
few	.	TRBV7-2	TRBJ1-3	TGTGCCAGCAGCACGACACCTTACTCTGGAAACACCATATATTTT	CASSTTPYSGNTIYF
.	.	TRBV6-5	TRBJ1-2	TGTGCCAGCAGTTCCGCCTTTGGGGATCGTGGCGGCTACACCTTC	CASSSAFGDRGGYTF
.	TRBD2	TRBV4-1	TRBJ2-3	TGCGCCAGCAGCCAAGAACTATTACTAGCGGAGGCAGATACGCAGTATTTT	CASSQELLLAEADTQYF
few	TRBD2	TRBV28	TRBJ2-5	TGTGCCAGCAGCCGACCTCTAGCGGGGGGTCAAGAGACCCAGTACTTC	CASSRPLAGGQETQYF
.	.	TRBV19	TRBJ2-2	TGTGCCAGTAGTATAGTAGATTCGAACACCGGGGAGCTGTTTTTT	CASSIVDSNTGELFF
.	.	TRBV12-3/TRBV12-4	TRBJ1-1	TGTGCCTCCAGCGCCCCTAACACTGAAGCTTTCTTT	CASSAPNTEAFF
.	TRBD2	TRBV4-3	TRBJ2-1	TGCGCCAGCAGCCAAGAGGCCGGGAGGGTTTCCAATGAGCAGTTCTTC	CASSQEAGRVSNEQFF
few	TRBD1	TRBV11-2	TRBJ2-7	TGTGCCAGCAGCTTAGGGAAAGGACAGGTCTACGAGCAGTACTTC	CASSLGKGQVYEQYF
many	TRBD2	TRBV7-2	TRBJ2-3	TGTGCCACGACCCCTAGCGGGGGGATCACAGATACGCAGTATTTT	CATTPSGGITDTQYF
.	TRBD2	TRBV7-2	TRBJ2-5	TGTGCCAGCAGCTTCCGACTAGCGCCGATCCAAGAGACCCAGTACTTC	CASSFRLAPIQETQYF
few	.	TRBV5-6	TRBJ2-1	TGTGCCAGCAGCTTCCGGGGGCGTGAGCAGTTCTTC	CASSFRGREQFF
few	TRBD2	TRBV11-2	TRBJ2-5	TGTGCCAGCAGCCGGAGCGGGGAGCTTGAGACCCAGTACTTC	CASSRSGELETQYF
few	.	TRBV7-2	TRBJ2-3	TGTGCCAGCAGCTTAGGGTCCTACTCGCCGACAGATACGCAGTATTTT	CASSLGSYSPTDTQYF
once	.	TRBV12-5	TRBJ1-5	TGTGCTAGTGGCCGATCCCAGACGGGGGGTAATCAGCCCCAGCATTTT	CASGRSQTGGNQPQHF
.	.	TRBV10-3	TRBJ1-3	TGTGCCATCAGCGAGTCCGGGGGAAGGTCTGGAAACACCATATATTTT	CAISESGGRSGNTIYF
.	.	TRBV6-1	TRBJ1-1	TGTGCCAGCAGTGAACTGTTGACAACCACTGAAGCTTTCTTT	CASSELLTTTEAFF
.	TRBD1	TRBV5-1	TRBJ2-2	TGCGCCAGCAGCTTGGTAGCAGGGGGCGGAGGGGAGCTGTTTTTT	CASSLVAGGGGELFF
few	TRBD1	TRBV11-2	TRBJ1-5	TGTGCCAGCAGCTTAGTCGGACAGGGGAGGCAGCCCCAGCATTTT	CASSLVGQGRQPQHF
once	.	TRBV3-1	TRBJ2-1	TGTGCCAGCAGCCAGAGGGGGGCCCCACGTGAGCAGTTCTTC	CASSQRGAPREQFF
.	.	TRBV6-1	TRBJ2-1	TGTGCCAGCAGTGAAAACATAGATTTGAAGTTCTTC	CASSENIDLKFF
few	.	TRBV6-2/TRBV6-3	TRBJ2-1	TGTGCCAGCAACAAGGCCTCCTCCTACAATGAGCAGTTCTTC	CASNKASSYNEQFF
.	.	TRBV11-2	TRBJ1-2	TGTGCCAGCAGCTCAAATCGGAGAGCTAACTATGGCTACACCTTC	CASSSNRRANYGYTF
.	.	TRBV20-1	TRBJ2-4	TGCAGTGCTATGGCGAGTGGAGCCAAAAACATTCAGTACTTC	CSAMASGAKNIQYF
few	.	TRBV7-9	TRBJ1-2	TGTGCCAGCAGCTCGGGGGAATACTATGGCTACACCTTC	CASSSGEYYGYTF
.	.	TRBV28	TRBJ2-6	TGTGCCAGCAGTTTCGCAGGTACCTCTGGGGCCAACGTCCTGACTTTC	CASSFAGTSGANVLTF
.	.	TRBV7-2	TRBJ2-3	TGTGCCAGCAGCTTGGAAGGTCGGCACGGCACGCAGTATTTT	CASSLEGRHGTQYF